The rows below give T cell receptor beta chains drawn from one sample of a study of beta chain features in type 1 diabetes. The protocol was immunoSEQ multiplex PCR, while the TCRdb copy is restricted to in-frame clones and leaves out a portion. The repertoire holds a few hundred thousand clones, roughly 25% seen once, with 0.012% in the top ten. Specimen: naive CD4+ T cells from blood. These receptors originate from a woman aged 25 to 39 with type 1 diabetes. CDR3s include the opening cysteine and the closing phenylalanine or tryptophan. A D gene is named only where the DNA matches it firmly. Clone size appears in some rows only: once, few, many, or a class for an expanded clone.

j_gene | d_gene | v_gene | abundance | CDR3nt | CDR3aa
TRBJ2-5 | NA | TRBV19 | few | TGTGCCACCCTAGACCGTGGATACAGGAACCAAGAGACCCAGTACTTC | CATLDRGYRNQETQYF
TRBJ2-3 | TRBD2 | TRBV4-1 | few | TGCGCCAGCAGCCAGACGGGACTAATTAGAGGGGCAGATACGCAGTATTTT | CASSQTGLIRGADTQYF
TRBJ2-7 | TRBD1 | TRBV5-1 | few | TGCGCCAGCAGCTTGGCCGGGACAGGGTACGGCGAGCAGTACTTC | CASSLAGTGYGEQYF
TRBJ2-5 | NA | TRBV4-1 | few | TGCGCCAGCAGCCATGCGTCCGGGGTCAGAACCCCCCAGTACTTC | CASSHASGVRTPQYF
TRBJ1-2 | NA | TRBV7-2 | few | TGTGCCAGCAGCTTAGGAGCGGAATATGGCTACACCTTC | CASSLGAEYGYTF
TRBJ1-1 | TRBD1 | TRBV2 | NA | TGTGCCAGCAGTGAAGTGGACAGGGGTGAAGCTTTCTTT | CASSEVDRGEAFF
TRBJ1-5 | NA | TRBV18 | few | TGTGCCAGCTCGCAAAGGGGGGGGCCCGATCAGCCCCAGCATTTT | CASSQRGGPDQPQHF
TRBJ2-3 | NA | TRBV29-1 | NA | TGCAGCGGACAAGGGGGAAAGACAGATACGCAGTATTTT | CSGQGGKTDTQYF
TRBJ1-5 | NA | TRBV2 | few | TGTGCCAGCAGAAGTGGGGCGGGGGGCGGTCAGCCCCAGCATTTT | CASRSGAGGGQPQHF
TRBJ1-1 | NA | TRBV9 | NA | TGTGCCAGCAGCCGGGATACTGAAGCTTTCTTT | CASSRDTEAFF
TRBJ2-7 | TRBD2 | TRBV13 | few | TGTGCCAGCAGCACCGGGACTAGCGGGACCATCTACGAGCAGTACTTC | CASSTGTSGTIYEQYF
TRBJ2-3 | TRBD2 | TRBV9 | NA | TGTGCCAGCAGCGAGAGGACTAGCGGGATCACAGATACGCAGTATTTT | CASSERTSGITDTQYF
TRBJ2-5 | NA | TRBV6-5 | few | TGTGCCAGCAGTTACGGGGGGACAGAAGAGACCCAGTACTTC | CASSYGGTEETQYF
TRBJ1-2 | NA | TRBV15 | few | TGTGCCACCAGCAGAGAGATGGGCCCTAACTATGGCTACACCTTC | CATSREMGPNYGYTF
TRBJ2-7 | NA | TRBV15 | NA | TGTGCCACCAGCAGAGCAACCAGCGAGCAGTACTTC | CATSRATSEQYF
TRBJ1-2 | NA | TRBV7-3 | few | TGTGCCAGCAGCGAAAGAGGGGGGGGCTATGGCTACACCTTC | CASSERGGGYGYTF
TRBJ1-2 | NA | TRBV7-9 | NA | TGTGCCAGCAGCTTTAGTTCAAACTATGGCTACACCTTC | CASSFSSNYGYTF
TRBJ2-5 | TRBD2 | TRBV5-1 | NA | TGCGCCAGCAGCCGGGGACTAGCGGGAGGGATCGAGACCCAGTACTTC | CASSRGLAGGIETQYF
TRBJ2-3 | NA | TRBV25-1 | few | TGTGCCAGCAGTGTAGACAACACAGATACGCAGTATTTT | CASSVDNTDTQYF
TRBJ2-1 | NA | TRBV4-2 | few | TGTGCCAGCAGCCCCACTAATAGCGAGCCGAGGTATGAGCAGTTCTTC | CASSPTNSEPRYEQFF
TRBJ1-2 | TRBD1 | TRBV2 | few | TGTGCCAGCAGTGCGGACAGGGATCCCGGCTACACCTTC | CASSADRDPGYTF
TRBJ2-7 | TRBD1 | TRBV7-2 | few | TGTGCCAGCAGCTTAGGGACAGGGGCCTACGAGCAGTACTTC | CASSLGTGAYEQYF